The rows below give T cell receptor beta chains drawn from one sample of a study of T cell responses to AZD1222 COVID-19 vaccine. Method: immunoSEQ multiplex PCR; TCRdb's copy keeps in-frame clones and lacks some. The sample has 100,000 to 150,000 clones, about 90% seen once. Sequences were derived from peripheral blood, sampled on day 0 of AZD1222 vaccination. The receptors originated from an adult in good health. CDR3s include the opening cysteine and the closing phenylalanine or tryptophan. Each record gives: V gene, J gene, D gene, clone size, CDR3 protein, CDR3 DNA. The D gene is left open where the match is weak. The size entry is marked missing in some rows and otherwise reads once, few, many or a size class.

v_call: TRBV9
j_call: TRBJ2-1
d_call: TRBD2
clone_size: .
cdr3_aa: CASHDSGGRAENEQFF
cdr3_nt: TGTGCCAGCCACGATTCAGGCGGGAGGGCGGAGAATGAGCAGTTCTTC

v_call: TRBV30
j_call: TRBJ2-3
d_call: .
clone_size: .
cdr3_aa: CAWVPGLRDTQYF
cdr3_nt: TGTGCCTGGGTGCCGGGACTGAGGGATACGCAGTATTTT

v_call: TRBV27
j_call: TRBJ2-2
d_call: .
clone_size: .
cdr3_aa: CASSRDSFFKLFF
cdr3_nt: TGTGCCAGCAGTAGGGACTCATTCTTTAAGCTGTTTTTT

v_call: TRBV12-3/TRBV12-4
j_call: TRBJ1-2
d_call: TRBD1
clone_size: .
cdr3_aa: CASSLTGGSGYTF
cdr3_nt: TGTGCCAGCAGTTTGACAGGGGGATCTGGCTACACCTTC

v_call: TRBV7-9
j_call: TRBJ1-1
d_call: TRBD1
clone_size: .
cdr3_aa: CASSPTVVDRGKVDTEAFF
cdr3_nt: TGTGCCAGCAGCCCGACAGTTGTTGACAGGGGGAAAGTGGACACTGAAGCTTTCTTT

v_call: TRBV28
j_call: TRBJ2-7
d_call: .
clone_size: .
cdr3_aa: CASSLSGSTYEQYF
cdr3_nt: TGTGCCAGCAGTTTATCCGGGTCTACCTACGAGCAGTACTTC

v_call: TRBV10-3
j_call: TRBJ2-5
d_call: .
clone_size: .
cdr3_aa: CAITQGGLGETQYF
cdr3_nt: TGTGCCATAACGCAGGGAGGCCTGGGAGAGACCCAGTACTTC

v_call: TRBV28
j_call: TRBJ2-6
d_call: .
clone_size: .
cdr3_aa: CASSLSSGGANVLTF
cdr3_nt: TGTGCCAGCAGTTTAAGTTCTGGTGGGGCCAACGTCCTGACTTTC

v_call: TRBV5-1
j_call: TRBJ2-1
d_call: .
clone_size: .
cdr3_aa: CASSLVGGGYNEQFF
cdr3_nt: TGCGCCAGCAGCTTGGTCGGGGGAGGCTACAATGAGCAGTTCTTC

v_call: TRBV4-2
j_call: TRBJ1-1
d_call: .
clone_size: .
cdr3_aa: CASSQDRYGQGNTEAFF
cdr3_nt: TGTGCCAGCAGCCAAGATCGATACGGGCAGGGCAACACTGAAGCTTTCTTT

v_call: TRBV27
j_call: TRBJ2-3
d_call: TRBD2
clone_size: .
cdr3_aa: CATKDSGRDTDTQYF
cdr3_nt: TGTGCCACCAAGGATAGCGGGAGGGACACAGATACGCAGTATTTT

v_call: TRBV5-8
j_call: TRBJ1-6
d_call: .
clone_size: .
cdr3_aa: CASSYFSGANSPLHF
cdr3_nt: TGTGCCAGCAGCTACTTCTCCGGGGCTAATTCACCCCTCCACTTT

v_call: TRBV2
j_call: TRBJ2-3
d_call: TRBD1
clone_size: .
cdr3_aa: CASRRDRGTDTQYF
cdr3_nt: TGTGCCAGCCGCCGGGACAGGGGCACAGATACGCAGTATTTT

v_call: TRBV6-2/TRBV6-3
j_call: TRBJ1-2
d_call: TRBD1
clone_size: .
cdr3_aa: CASSSGQGRDYGYTF
cdr3_nt: TGTGCCAGCAGTTCGGGACAGGGAAGGGACTATGGCTACACCTTC

v_call: TRBV11-2
j_call: TRBJ2-3
d_call: .
clone_size: once
cdr3_aa: CASSLEARVDTQYF
cdr3_nt: TGTGCCAGCAGCTTAGAGGCCAGGGTCGATACGCAGTATTTT

v_call: TRBV7-2
j_call: TRBJ1-2
d_call: .
clone_size: once
cdr3_aa: CASSDEGWDYGYTF
cdr3_nt: TGTGCCAGCAGCGACGAGGGATGGGACTATGGCTACACCTTC

v_call: TRBV3-1/TRBV3-2
j_call: TRBJ1-1
d_call: .
clone_size: .
cdr3_aa: CASSQGGGALRNTEAFF
cdr3_nt: TGTGCCAGCAGCCAGGGGGGAGGGGCGCTGAGGAACACTGAAGCTTTCTTT

v_call: TRBV5-1
j_call: TRBJ2-5
d_call: .
clone_size: .
cdr3_aa: CASTEQPQETQYF
cdr3_nt: TGCGCCAGCACGGAGCAGCCCCAAGAGACCCAGTACTTC

v_call: TRBV28
j_call: TRBJ2-5
d_call: .
clone_size: .
cdr3_aa: CASSKPRPDHQETQYF
cdr3_nt: TGTGCCAGCAGTAAACCTCGACCCGACCACCAAGAGACCCAGTACTTC

v_call: TRBV5-1
j_call: TRBJ2-7
d_call: .
clone_size: .
cdr3_aa: CASSLVTEQYEQYF
cdr3_nt: TGCGCCAGCAGCTTGGTAACGGAGCAGTACGAGCAGTACTTC

v_call: TRBV6-5
j_call: TRBJ1-2
d_call: .
clone_size: .
cdr3_aa: CASSYLEPLGVGYTF
cdr3_nt: TGTGCCAGCAGTTACCTCGAGCCCCTTGGGGTTGGCTACACCTTC

v_call: TRBV4-1
j_call: TRBJ1-4
d_call: .
clone_size: .
cdr3_aa: CASSQEGAEAAGNEKLFF
cdr3_nt: TGCGCCAGCAGCCAAGAGGGGGCCGAGGCAGCCGGTAATGAAAAACTGTTTTTT

v_call: TRBV2
j_call: TRBJ1-4
d_call: .
clone_size: .
cdr3_aa: CASSKQTGHNEKLFF
cdr3_nt: TGTGCCAGCAGCAAACAGACAGGCCATAATGAAAAACTGTTTTTT

v_call: TRBV9
j_call: TRBJ1-5
d_call: .
clone_size: .
cdr3_aa: CASRGLQPQHF
cdr3_nt: TGTGCCAGCAGGGGGCTTCAGCCCCAGCATTTT

v_call: TRBV5-1
j_call: TRBJ1-4
d_call: .
clone_size: .
cdr3_aa: CASSWGGGGNEKLFF
cdr3_nt: TGCGCCAGCAGCTGGGGCGGAGGAGGGAATGAAAAACTGTTTTTT

v_call: TRBV28
j_call: TRBJ2-7
d_call: .
clone_size: .
cdr3_aa: CASSFHLGTTSYEQYF
cdr3_nt: TGTGCCAGCAGTTTTCATCTCGGGACGACCTCCTACGAGCAGTACTTC

v_call: TRBV5-1
j_call: TRBJ1-4
d_call: TRBD1
clone_size: .
cdr3_aa: CASSPGTAKPGEKLFF
cdr3_nt: TGCGCCAGCAGCCCAGGGACAGCTAAACCCGGGGAAAAACTGTTTTTT

v_call: TRBV7-8
j_call: TRBJ1-1
d_call: .
clone_size: .
cdr3_aa: CASSFTLNTEAFF
cdr3_nt: TGTGCCAGCAGCTTTACCTTGAACACTGAAGCTTTCTTT

v_call: TRBV6-5
j_call: TRBJ1-6
d_call: TRBD1
clone_size: .
cdr3_aa: CASSYSTGDYNSPLHF
cdr3_nt: TGTGCCAGCAGTTACTCGACAGGGGATTATAATTCACCCCTCCACTTT

v_call: TRBV20-1
j_call: TRBJ2-1
d_call: TRBD2
clone_size: .
cdr3_aa: CSASGLAVDNEQFF
cdr3_nt: TGCAGTGCTAGTGGGCTAGCGGTCGACAATGAGCAGTTCTTC

v_call: TRBV5-1
j_call: TRBJ1-5
d_call: TRBD1
clone_size: once
cdr3_aa: CASSPWTGVVNQPQHF
cdr3_nt: TGCGCCAGCAGTCCGTGGACAGGGGTGGTCAATCAGCCCCAGCATTTT